These 23 T cell receptor beta chains share one sample of origin, sequenced in a study of T cells expressing NK-cell markers. With the 5' RACE reads reprocessed, TCRdb shows one record per CDR3 protein and no DNA. The repertoire table contains about 150,000 distinct CDR3 sequences. The sequenced material came from blood T cells: a sorted CD56 or NKG2C T cell subset, CD4+ or CD8+ T cells, or bulk PBMC T cells (not recorded which). These receptors all stem from a woman aged 45-59 years in good health.

The chain couples TRBV20-1 to TRBJ2-1; as DNA is missing, the TRBD1 call by TCRdb cannot be tested. There are 16 residues in the CDR3. The germline gives CDR1 DFQATT, CDR2 SNEGSKA (reference sequence). CDR3 loop: CSARDFSGTLGNEQFF.

This chain connects TRBV5-1 to TRBJ1-1; the TCRdb D gene call, TRBD1, has no DNA to confirm it. The CDR3 has 13 residues. Germline V gene data show CDR1 as SGHRS and CDR2 as YFSETQ. CDR3 in amino acids: CASSPRDRTEAFF.

This chain joins TRBV24-1 and TRBJ2-2; TCRdb proposes TRBD1, but this gene call is untestable without DNA. CDR1 is KGHDR and CDR2 is SFDVKD in the germline V gene. The CDR3 has 17 amino acids. CDR3 loop: CATSEGDNLRGTGELFF.

This chain links TRBV9 with TRBJ2-1; TCRdb returns TRBD1, unconfirmable since there is no DNA. Germline V gene data show CDR1 as SGDLS and CDR2 as YYNGEE. The CDR3 totals 14 residues. CDR3: CASSEDSYYNEQFF.

V usage is TRBV2 and J usage is TRBJ2-5; TCRdb proposes TRBD1, but this gene call is untestable without DNA. This CDR3 has 16 amino acids. The germline CDR1 and CDR2 sequences are SNHLY and FYNNEI. CDR3 amino acids: CASSSEDRQGQETQYF.

The V and J genes are TRBV9 and TRBJ2-7; TCRdb returns TRBD1, unconfirmable since there is no DNA. This CDR3 region has 15 residues. Germline lookup yields CDR1 SGDLS and CDR2 YYNGEE. CDR3 residues: CASSGANRGWGEQYF.

The rearrangement uses TRBV7-9 and TRBJ1-2; TCRdb's assignment of TRBD1 cannot be checked, as there is no DNA. The germline CDR1 and CDR2 sequences are SEHNR and FQNEAQ (reference sequence). This CDR3 has 15 residues. CDR3 region: CASSLDGGADYGYTF.

The V gene is TRBV7-3, the J gene TRBJ2-3; TCRdb reports TRBD1, a call that lacks DNA to check it against. The CDR3 consists of 15 residues. The germline CDR1 and CDR2 sequences are SGHTA and FQGTGA. CDR3 sequence: CASSARDRGKDTQYF.

This chain connects TRBV7-6 to TRBJ2-1. Germline CDR1 is SGHVS and CDR2 is FNYEAQ. The CDR3 extends over 16 amino acids. CDR3 protein: CASSELTGSSYNEQFF. Complete variable domain (other parts from reference TRBV7-6 and TRBJ2-1): GAGVSQSPRYKVTKRGQDVALRCDPISGHVSLYWYRQALGQGPEFLTYFNYEAQQDKSGLPNDRFSAERPEGSISTLTIQRTEQRDSAMYRCASSELTGSSYNEQFFGPGTRLTVL.

The chain uses TRBV20-1 and TRBJ2-7; TCRdb lists TRBD2, though no DNA is available to test this call. The length of the CDR3 is 16 residues. Germline CDR1 DFQATT, CDR2 SNEGSKA (reference sequence). The CDR3 here is CSARDPLAPGLYEQYF.

V gene TRBV19 combines with J gene TRBJ1-1; the D gene TCRdb calls, TRBD1, cannot be checked with no DNA. Germline V gene lookup returns CDR1 LNHDA and CDR2 SQIVND (reference sequence). The CDR3 runs to 15 residues. The CDR3 reads CASSIGEGGVGEAFF.

J is TRBJ2-5 and V is TRBV20-1; the TCRdb call, TRBD1, lacks DNA for checking. CDR1 and CDR2 from the germline V gene are DFQATT and SNEGSKA (reference sequence). This CDR3 is 15 amino acids long. CDR3 protein: CSAPRDEGWTETQYF.

The chain combines TRBV24-1 with TRBJ2-7; absent DNA, TCRdb's TRBD2 call cannot be checked. Germline CDR1 reads KGHDR; CDR2 reads SFDVKD. This CDR3 is 13 amino acids long. The CDR3: CATSASGLNEQYF.

The rearrangement joins TRBV29-1 to TRBJ2-7; TCRdb's D gene call, TRBD1, goes unchecked for lack of DNA. Germline V lookup: CDR1 SQVTM, CDR2 ANQGSEA. The CDR3 consists of 11 residues. CDR3 sequence reads: CSVVVPGGQYF.

V gene TRBV7-7 combines with J gene TRBJ2-7; TCRdb reports TRBD1, a call that lacks DNA to check it against. This CDR3 is 12 amino acids long. Germline CDR1 reads SSHAT; CDR2 reads FNYEAQ (reference sequence). CDR3: CASSPPPGEQYF.

The genes are TRBV27 and TRBJ2-7; there is no DNA to check the TCRdb D call of TRBD2. The CDR3 has 15 amino acids. Per germline, CDR1 MNHEY and CDR2 SMNVEV (reference sequence). CDR3 in amino acids: CASKNPLASTYEQYF.

This rearrangement joins TRBV13 to TRBJ2-7; TCRdb names TRBD2, which stays unverified in the absence of DNA. Germline-derived CDR1 and CDR2 are PRHDT and FYEKMQ (reference sequence). The CDR3 runs to 13 residues. The CDR3 sequence: CASSFRGGDEQYF.

J is TRBJ1-1 and V is TRBV30. CDR3 length: 13 amino acids. Germline CDR1 is GTSNPN and CDR2 is SVGIG (reference sequence). CDR3: CAWSLGIGTEAFF.

The chain carries TRBV20-1 and TRBJ2-7; TCRdb gives TRBD2 as the D gene, but with no DNA this cannot be confirmed. This CDR3 is built from 16 residues. In germline, CDR1 is DFQATT, CDR2 SNEGSKA (reference sequence). The CDR3 loop is CSARGWASGTGYEQYF.

According to its frequency, this clonotype is medium-sized. The chain joins TRBV4-1 to TRBJ2-1; TCRdb's assignment of TRBD1 cannot be checked, as there is no DNA. This CDR3 contains 14 residues. Looked up from germline, CDR1 is MGHRA and CDR2 is YSYEKL. The CDR3 protein is CASSQAGTSNEQFF.

This chain connects TRBV11-2 to TRBJ2-5. The CDR3 contains 12 residues. Germline V lookup: CDR1 SGHAT, CDR2 FQNNGV. The CDR3 sequence is CASSLELETQYF.

The gene calls are TRBV5-1 and TRBJ1-1. The CDR3 contains 14 residues. Germline V lookup: CDR1 SGHRS, CDR2 YFSETQ. The CDR3 reads CASSYDQQNTEAFF.

The chain carries TRBV7-2 and TRBJ2-1; TCRdb's D gene call, TRBD1, goes unchecked for lack of DNA. CDR1 and CDR2 (germline): SGHTA, FQGNSA. There are 17 residues in the CDR3. CDR3 in amino acids: CASSFSQQGASYNEQFF.